The sequence of this T cell receptor beta chain was determined in a study of CD8+ T cells in alopecia areata. Only one count was recorded for this clone. cDNA prepared by RNA extraction and subsequent reverse transcription served as the template for sequencing. Assay used: immunoSEQ multiplex PCR; TCRdb lists only in-frame clones, some missing. The top ten clones hold roughly 0.92% of a sample with 140,000 to 150,000 clones, approximately 50% of them seen once. PBMC-derived CD4+ and CD8+ T cells were sorted. V lost 7 bases, J lost 11 bases, and 15 bases stayed unmatched. The CDR3 length is 15 residues. Germline CDR1 is SNHLY and CDR2 is FYNNEI.

This sequence was found in a human donor with alopecia areata. This rearrangement joins TRBV2 to TRBJ1-4, with TRBD1 identical over 8 bases. Here the sequenced sample was CD4+ T cells sorted from blood, taken at week 0. The CDR3 here is CASIQTSGTGGKLFF. The CDR3 bases are TGTGCCAGCATCCAAACTTCCGGGACAGGAGGGAAACTGTTTTTT. Drawing the rest from reference TRBV2 and TRBJ1-4, the complete variable domain is EPEVTQTPSHQVTQMGQEVILRCVPISNHLYFYWYRQILGQKVEFLVSFYNNEISEKSEIFDDQFSVERPDGSNFTLKIRSTKLEDSAMYFCASIQTSGTGGKLFFGSGTQLSVL.